This T cell receptor beta chain was captured by sequencing in a study of molecular identifiers for immune sequencing clone quantification. Overall study context: RNA from around 20,000 or 100,000 naive CD8 cells was split five ways in replicates, with four sequenced.

TCRdb re-derived calls from the PCR reads in MiXCR, one entry per CDR3 protein. The sample carries just under 650,000 distinct CDR3 sequences, nearly 20% recorded once. Study findings and constraints: Over 97% of effector molecules, but under 1% in naive cells, were held by clones with more than 20 RNA copies. Amid roughly 1 million naive cells, spiked Jurkat TCR RNA from one cell was reportedly still detectable.

There are many counts of this clonotype. Its antigen remains unknown. The CDR3 contains 19 residues. J lost 5 bases, V lost 2 bases, and 16 bases had no gene match. CDR1 MDHEN and CDR2 SYDVKM come from the germline V gene. This chain joins TRBV28 and TRBJ2-3, with TRBD1 identical over 10 bases. The receptor was isolated from a human donor in good health. Some libraries in this study had Jurkat cell RNA spiked in. The sequencing input was naive CD8+ T cells from blood, with Jurkat cell RNA spiked in. The sample's subset: FACS-sorted CD8+CD4-CCR7+CD45RA+ naive T cells. The CDR3 spells CASSLPMGAAGTGEDTQYF. The CDR3 nucleotides read TGTGCCAGCAGTTTACCAATGGGGGCCGCCGGGACAGGGGAAGATACGCAGTATTTT.